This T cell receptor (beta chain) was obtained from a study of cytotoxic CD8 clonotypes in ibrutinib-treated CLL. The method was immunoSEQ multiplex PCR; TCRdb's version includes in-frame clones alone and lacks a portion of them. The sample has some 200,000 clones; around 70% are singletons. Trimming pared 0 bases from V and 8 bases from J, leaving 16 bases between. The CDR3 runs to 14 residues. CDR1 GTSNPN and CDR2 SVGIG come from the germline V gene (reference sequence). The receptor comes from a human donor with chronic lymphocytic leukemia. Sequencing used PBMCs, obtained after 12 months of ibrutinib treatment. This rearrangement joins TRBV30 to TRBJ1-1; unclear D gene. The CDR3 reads CAWSVRNYGREAFF. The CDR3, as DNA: TGTGCCTGGAGTGTCCGGAACTACGGTCGGGAAGCTTTCTTT.